This T cell receptor beta chain was obtained from a study of identifying expanded T cells in peripheral blood. Study results and limitations: Technical replicates showed roughly 1.2 changed clones; two weeks 15 to 20; four weeks 19. Across healthy donors, higher total template counts meant significantly greater two-week count variance.

Sequenced by immunoSEQ multiplex PCR; TCRdb stores in-frame clones only, minus some. The sample contains approximately 100,000 clones, about nine tenths of which appear only once. Germline V CDR1 and CDR2: MRHNA, SNTAGT. The CDR3 sequence is 13 residues long. V was pared by 6 bases and J by 2 bases, with 9 bases between. During the collection period, no donor immune events like infections were recorded. A word on this clone: Its specificity is not known.

Input material: blood. This receptor was identified in a person aged 18 to 75 in good health. The rearrangement uses TRBV6-4 and TRBJ2-3; D gene unclear. CDR3 coding DNA: TGTGCCAGCAGCTACGAGAACACAGATACGCAGTATTTT. Amino acid sequence: CASSYENTDTQYF.